Listed here is a single TCR beta chain. Its antigen is unidentified. Libraries were prepared by immunoSEQ multiplex PCR; TCRdb keeps only in-frame clonotypes and omits some of them. Of some 83,000 clones listed, roughly 91% were seen once; the top ten hold approximately 0.1%. This sample is part of a study of graft-versus-host responses after intestinal transplantation. Trimming pared 2 bases from V and 3 bases from J, leaving 10 bases between. Germline V gene lookup returns CDR1 SGHAT and CDR2 FQNNGV. This CDR3 has 14 residues. The chain uses TRBV11-2 and TRBJ1-2; D is perhaps TRBD1 (6 bases). This TCR was sampled from a human donor who received an intestinal transplant. Sequencing was performed on unstimulated CD4+ T cells sorted from spleen or lymph node cells, taken before intestinal transplant. In nucleotides, the CDR3 is TGTGCCAGCAGCTTACTGGCAGGGGACTATGGCTACACCTTC. Its protein product is CASSLLAGDYGYTF. The full variable domain, its missing parts supplied by reference TRBV11-2 and TRBJ1-2, is EAGVAQSPRYKIIEKRQSVAFWCNPISGHATLYWYQQILGQGPKLLIQFQNNGVVDDSQLPKDRFSAERLKGVDSTLKIQPAKLEDSAVYLCASSLLAGDYGYTFGSGTRLTVV.